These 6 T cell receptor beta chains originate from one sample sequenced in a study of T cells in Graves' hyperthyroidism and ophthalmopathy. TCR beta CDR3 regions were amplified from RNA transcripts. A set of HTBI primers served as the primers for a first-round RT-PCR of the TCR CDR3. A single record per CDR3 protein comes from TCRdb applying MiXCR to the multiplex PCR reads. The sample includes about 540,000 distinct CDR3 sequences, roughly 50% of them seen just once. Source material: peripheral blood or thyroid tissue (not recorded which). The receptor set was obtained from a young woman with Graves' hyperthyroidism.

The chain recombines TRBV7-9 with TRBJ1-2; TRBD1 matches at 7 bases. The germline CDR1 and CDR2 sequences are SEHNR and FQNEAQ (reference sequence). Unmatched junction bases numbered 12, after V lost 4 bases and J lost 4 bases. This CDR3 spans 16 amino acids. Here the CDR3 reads CASSSRFGTDTYGYTF. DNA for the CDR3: TGTGCCAGCAGCTCCCGTTTTGGGACAGACACCTATGGCTACACCTTC. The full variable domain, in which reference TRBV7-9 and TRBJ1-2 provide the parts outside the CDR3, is DTGVSQNPRHKITKRGQNVTFRCDPISEHNRLYWYRQTLGQGPEFLTYFQNEAQLEKSRLLSDRFSAERPKGSFSTLEIQRTEQGDSAMYLCASSSRFGTDTYGYTFGSGTRLTVV.

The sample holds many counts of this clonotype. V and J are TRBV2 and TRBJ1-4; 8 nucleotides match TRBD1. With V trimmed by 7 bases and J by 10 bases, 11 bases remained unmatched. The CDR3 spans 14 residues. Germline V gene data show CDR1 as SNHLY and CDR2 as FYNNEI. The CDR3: CASNQGASSRKLFF. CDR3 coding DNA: TGTGCCAGCAACCAGGGGGCGTCGTCGCGAAAACTGTTTTTT.

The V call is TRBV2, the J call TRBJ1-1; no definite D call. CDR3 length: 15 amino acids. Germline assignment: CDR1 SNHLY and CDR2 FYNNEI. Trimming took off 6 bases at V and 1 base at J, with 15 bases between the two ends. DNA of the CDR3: TGTGCCAGCAGCTTGGACGGCGGGAGGAACACTGAAGCTTTCTTT. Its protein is CASSLDGGRNTEAFF.

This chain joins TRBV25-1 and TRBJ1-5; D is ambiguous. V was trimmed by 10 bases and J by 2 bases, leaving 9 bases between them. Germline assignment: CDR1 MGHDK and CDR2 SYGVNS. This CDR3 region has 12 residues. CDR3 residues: CAILMGNQPQHF. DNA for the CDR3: TGTGCCATCCTTATGGGCAATCAGCCCCAGCATTTT.

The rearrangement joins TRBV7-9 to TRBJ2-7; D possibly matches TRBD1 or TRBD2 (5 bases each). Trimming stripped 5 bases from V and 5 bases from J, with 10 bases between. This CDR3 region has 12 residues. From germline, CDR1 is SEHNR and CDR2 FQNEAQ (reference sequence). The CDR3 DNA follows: TGTGCCAGCAGCCACGGGACCAACGAGCAGTACTTC. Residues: CASSHGTNEQYF.

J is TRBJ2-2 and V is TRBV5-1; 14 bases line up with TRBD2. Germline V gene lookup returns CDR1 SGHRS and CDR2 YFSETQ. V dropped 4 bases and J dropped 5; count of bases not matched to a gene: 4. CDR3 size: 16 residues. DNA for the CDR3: TGCGCCAGCAGCCCGACTAGCGGGAGGGTTACCGGGGAGCTGTTTTTT. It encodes CASSPTSGRVTGELFF.